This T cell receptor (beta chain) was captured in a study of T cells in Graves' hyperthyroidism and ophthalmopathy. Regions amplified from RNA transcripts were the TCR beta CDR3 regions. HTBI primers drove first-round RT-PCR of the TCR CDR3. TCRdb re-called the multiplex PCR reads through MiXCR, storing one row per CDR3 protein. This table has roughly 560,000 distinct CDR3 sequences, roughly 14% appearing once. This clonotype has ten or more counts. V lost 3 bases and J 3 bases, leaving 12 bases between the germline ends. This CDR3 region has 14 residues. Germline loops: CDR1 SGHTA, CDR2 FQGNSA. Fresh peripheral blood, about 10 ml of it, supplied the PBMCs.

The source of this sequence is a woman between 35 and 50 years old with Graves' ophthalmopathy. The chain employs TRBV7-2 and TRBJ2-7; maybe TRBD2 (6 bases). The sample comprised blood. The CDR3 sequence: CASSLEGIYYEQYF. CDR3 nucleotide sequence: TGTGCCAGCAGCTTGGAGGGAATTTACTACGAGCAGTACTTC.